These 14 T cell receptor beta chains came from one sample sequenced in a study of cytomegalovirus exposure and HLA in healthy donors. Vbeta (60) and Jbeta (13) primers were used in the PCR. Assay used: immunoSEQ multiplex PCR; TCRdb lists only in-frame clones, some missing. The sample includes 150,000 to 200,000 clones, approximately 85% of them seen just once. Sequenced sample: PBMCs. Every receptor here comes from a man aged 18 to 30 in good health and CMV-seropositive.

The rearrangement links TRBV11-2 to TRBJ2-7; D is unresolved. Per germline, CDR1 SGHAT and CDR2 FQNNGV. Trimming cost V 5 bases and J 6 bases, with 14 bases left between them. CDR3 size: 13 residues. CDR3 protein: CASSTYSSSEQYF. DNA for the CDR3: TGTGCCAGCAGCACTTACAGTTCGTCCGAGCAGTACTTC.

Regarding this clone: The junction does not match germline at one end; this may be a read error. This chain joins TRBV27 and TRBJ1-3; TRBD1 might be the D (5 bases). The length of the CDR3 is 17 residues. Germline V gives CDR1 MNHEY, CDR2 SMNVEV (reference sequence). This CDR3 reads CASSLRPGVGSGSTIYF. As DNA, the CDR3 is TGTGCCAGCAGTTTAAGGCCGGGGGTGGGCTCTGGAAGCACCATATATTTT.

In DNA form, the CDR3 reads TGCGCCAGCAGCTTGGACTCCCGGGGTGAAAAACTGTTTTTT. It translates to CASSLDSRGEKLFF. The chain recombines TRBV5-1 with TRBJ1-4; D not resolved. CDR3 length equals 14 residues. Germline V CDR1 and CDR2: SGHRS, YFSETQ. Trimming removed 0 bases at V and 7 bases at J, with 10 bases between.

The genes are TRBV15 and TRBJ2-5, with 10 positions matching TRBD2. CDR1 and CDR2 from the germline V gene are LNHNV and YYDKDF (reference sequence). The V and J ends lost 3 bases and 5 bases, in that order; junction bases with no gene match: 9. The CDR3 is made up of 16 amino acids. The CDR3 DNA reads TGTGCCACCAGCAGCGGAGCGGGGGGGAGAGGTGAGACCCAGTACTTC. This codes for CATSSGAGGRGETQYF.

J is TRBJ2-7 and V is TRBV18; tentatively, D is TRBD1 (5 bases). V was shortened by 5 bases and J by 2 bases, with 10 bases between the two germline ends. The germline V gene has CDR1 KGHSH and CDR2 LQKENI. The CDR3 contains 13 residues. The CDR3 DNA is TGTGCCAGCTCAGGCAGGGTGACCTACGAGCAGTACTTC. It yields the protein CASSGRVTYEQYF.

V is TRBV6-1 and J is TRBJ2-2; 7 bases are shared with TRBD1. This CDR3 contains 15 residues. V shed 5 bases and J 5 bases; nucleotides not matched to a gene: 8. Germline V lookup: CDR1 MNHNS, CDR2 SASEGT. This chain's CDR3 is CASSNRQGWTGELFF. Written as DNA, the CDR3 is TGTGCCAGCAGTAATCGACAGGGCTGGACCGGGGAGCTGTTTTTT.

The chain has TRBV29-1 and TRBJ1-2; D ambiguous. From germline, CDR1 is SQVTM and CDR2 ANQGSEA. This CDR3 comprises 13 residues. The V end was cut by 0 bases, the J end by 4 bases, with 9 bases between. The CDR3 DNA follows: TGCAGCGTTGAAGAGTTGGCAGGCTATGGCTACACCTTC. It specifies CSVEELAGYGYTF.

This clone has only one observation. The CDR3 reads CASSSPPGQGSPETQYF. The DNA for the CDR3 is TGTGCCAGCAGCTCACCGCCGGGACAGGGTTCCCCGGAGACCCAGTACTTC. The rearrangement links TRBV7-3 to TRBJ2-5, with 9 bases matching TRBD1. CDR1 is SGHTA and CDR2 is FQGTGA in the germline V gene. Trimming removed 4 bases from V and 5 bases from J; junction bases left unmatched: 14. CDR3 length equals 17 residues.

V usage is TRBV7-8 and J usage is TRBJ2-7, with D possibly TRBD1 on 6 matching bases. The germline V gene encodes CDR1 SGHVS and CDR2 FQNEAQ. V was shortened by 1 base and J by 3 bases, with 10 bases between the two germline ends. The CDR3 has 14 residues. This CDR3 is CASSLGGPGYEQYF. The CDR3 bases are TGTGCCAGCAGCTTAGGGGGGCCCGGCTACGAGCAGTACTTC. The variable domain in full, with the rest retrieved from reference TRBV7-8 and TRBJ2-7, is GAGVSQSPRYKVAKRGQDVALRCDPISGHVSLFWYQQALGQGPEFLTYFQNEAQLDKSGLPSDRFFAERPEGSVSTLKIQRTQQEDSAVYLCASSLGGPGYEQYFGPGTRLTVT.

V usage is TRBV4-3 and J usage is TRBJ1-6, with 10 bases lining up with TRBD1. This CDR3 has 18 amino acids. CDR1 is LGHNA and CDR2 is YSLEER in the germline V gene. Trimming at V came to 0 bases and at J to 8 bases, leaving 10 bases not matched to a gene. The CDR3: CASSQEEALDRGDSPLHF. CDR3 DNA sequence: TGCGCCAGCAGCCAAGAAGAAGCGCTGGACAGGGGGGATTCACCCCTCCACTTT.

The rearrangement uses TRBV6-4 and TRBJ1-1, with D possibly TRBD1 on 5 matching bases. The ends were cut back, 6 bases at V and 0 bases at J, with 14 bases in the middle. CDR1 and CDR2 from the germline V gene are MRHNA and SNTAGT. CDR3 size: 15 residues. The CDR3 nucleotides read TGTGCCAGCAGGGCTCTTGGGGGGATGAACACTGAAGCTTTCTTT. Translating gives CASRALGGMNTEAFF.

The CDR3 protein is CAISDRGRGTEAFF. For the CDR3, the DNA is TGTGCCATCAGTGATCGGGGGAGAGGCACTGAAGCTTTCTTT. V is TRBV10-3 and J is TRBJ1-1; D might be TRBD1 (5 bases). The CDR3 has 14 residues. V was pared by 3 bases and J by 4 bases, with 12 bases between. Per germline, CDR1 ENHRY and CDR2 SYGVKD.

The V and J genes are TRBV4-3 and TRBJ2-7; D might be TRBD1 (6 bases). The V end lost 1 base, the J end lost 4 bases, and 14 bases lay between the germline ends. The CDR3 contains 15 residues. CDR1 and CDR2 from the germline V gene are LGHNA and YSLEER. The CDR3 DNA sequence: TGCGCCAGCAGCCAAGGTGGCCCAGGGGTTTACGAGCAGTACTTC. Residues: CASSQGGPGVYEQYF.

The CDR3, as DNA: TGTGCCATCAGTGAGTCGAACCGGGAGTTAGGTGGCTACACCTTC. Its translation is CAISESNRELGGYTF. The rearrangement links TRBV10-3 to TRBJ1-2; D unclear. Trimming shortened V by 0 bases and J by 7 bases, and 15 bases separated the two germline ends. Germline V lookup: CDR1 ENHRY, CDR2 SYGVKD. This CDR3 comprises 15 residues.